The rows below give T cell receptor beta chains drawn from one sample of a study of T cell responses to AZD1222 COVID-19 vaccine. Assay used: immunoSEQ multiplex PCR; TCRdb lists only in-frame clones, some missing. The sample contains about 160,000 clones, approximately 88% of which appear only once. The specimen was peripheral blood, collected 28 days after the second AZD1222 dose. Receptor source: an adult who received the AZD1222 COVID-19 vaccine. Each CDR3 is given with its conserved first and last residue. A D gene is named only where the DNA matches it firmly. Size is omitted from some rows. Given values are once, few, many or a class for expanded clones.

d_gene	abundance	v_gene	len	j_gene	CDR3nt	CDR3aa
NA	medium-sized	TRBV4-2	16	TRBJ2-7	TGTGCCAGCAGCCAAGATATGGGTTTTAGCTCCTACGAGCAGTACTTC	CASSQDMGFSSYEQYF
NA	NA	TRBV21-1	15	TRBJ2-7	TGTGCCAGCAGCCTAATACAGGCCCTTTCGTCCGAGCAGTACTTC	CASSLIQALSSEQYF
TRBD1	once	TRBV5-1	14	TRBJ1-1	TGCGCCAGCAGCCCCCGGACAGGCAAACCTGAAGCTTTCTTT	CASSPRTGKPEAFF
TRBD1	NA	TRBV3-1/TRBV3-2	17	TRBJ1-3	TGTGCCAGCAGCCAAGGCAGGACAGGGTCGGGCGGGAACACCATATATTTT	CASSQGRTGSGGNTIYF
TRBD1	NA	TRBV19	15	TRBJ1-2	TGTGCCAGTAGTCCAAGACAGGGGAGCAACTATGGCTACACCTTC	CASSPRQGSNYGYTF
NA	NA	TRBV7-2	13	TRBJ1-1	TGTGCCAGCAGCTACAGAGGATATGAAGAAGCTTTCTTT	CASSYRGYEEAFF
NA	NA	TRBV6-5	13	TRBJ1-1	TGTGCCAGCAGTTATTCCCGGGCCCCTGAAGCTTTCTTT	CASSYSRAPEAFF
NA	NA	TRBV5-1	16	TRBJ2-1	TGCGCCAGCAGCTTGGCCCGGACAAGCTCCTACAATGAGCAGTTCTTC	CASSLARTSSYNEQFF
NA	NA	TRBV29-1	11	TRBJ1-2	TGCAGCGGCCAGACAAGCTATGGCTACACCTTC	CSGQTSYGYTF
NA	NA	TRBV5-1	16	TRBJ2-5	TGCGCCAGCAGCTTTCGGCTAGCTAGCTTCCAAGAGACCCAGTACTTC	CASSFRLASFQETQYF
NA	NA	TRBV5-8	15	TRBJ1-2	TGTGCCAGCAGCTTGTCGACAGATTACTACTATGGCTACACCTTC	CASSLSTDYYYGYTF
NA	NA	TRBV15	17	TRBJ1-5	TGTGCCACCAGCAGAGATCATGGGGGACTGGGCTCGGAGGCCCAGCATTTT	CATSRDHGGLGSEAQHF
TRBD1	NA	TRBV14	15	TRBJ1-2	TGTGCCAGCAGCCATTCAGACAGGGCGGGCTATGGCTACACCTTC	CASSHSDRAGYGYTF
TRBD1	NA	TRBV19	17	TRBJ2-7	TGTGCCAGTAGTTCAATGCCCCTACGGGACAGAAGCTACGAGCAGTACTTC	CASSSMPLRDRSYEQYF
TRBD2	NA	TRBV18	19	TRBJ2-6	TGTGCCAGCTCCCCGGGCGGGGGAGCTGTGGGCTCTGGGGCCAACGTCCTGACTTTC	CASSPGGGAVGSGANVLTF
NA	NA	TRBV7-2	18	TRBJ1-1	TGTGCCAGCAGCTTAAATCTGGGCAGGGGAACTATGAACACTGAAGCTTTCTTT	CASSLNLGRGTMNTEAFF
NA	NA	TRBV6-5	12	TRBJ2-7	TGTGCCAGCAGTTCTGATTCCGACGAGCAGTACTTC	CASSSDSDEQYF
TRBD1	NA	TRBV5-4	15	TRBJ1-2	TGTGCCAGCAGCCAGGACAGGGGGGGACACTATGGCTACACCTTC	CASSQDRGGHYGYTF
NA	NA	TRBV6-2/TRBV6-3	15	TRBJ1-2	TGTGCCAGCAGTTACGGGGCCAAGGGCGTCTATGGCTACACCTTC	CASSYGAKGVYGYTF
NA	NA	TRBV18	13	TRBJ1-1	TGTGCCAGCTCATTGGATTCCAGCACTGAAGCTTTCTTT	CASSLDSSTEAFF
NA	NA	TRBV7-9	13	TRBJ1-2	TGTGCCACCCGTGGGGGGTTTAACTATGGCTACACCTTC	CATRGGFNYGYTF
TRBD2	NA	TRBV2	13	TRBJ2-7	TGTGCCAGCGAGCGGGGGGCGAAGTACGAGCAGTACTTC	CASERGAKYEQYF
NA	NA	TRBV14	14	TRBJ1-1	TGTGCCAGCAGCCAAGTAGCGGTTATCACTGAAGCTTTCTTT	CASSQVAVITEAFF
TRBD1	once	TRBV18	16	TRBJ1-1	TGTGCCAGCTCACCGAAACCGACAGGGGGGCCCACTGAAGCTTTCTTT	CASSPKPTGGPTEAFF
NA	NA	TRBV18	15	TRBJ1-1	TGTGCCAGCTCACCCGTCGAGGCACCCAGGGGCGAAGCTTTCTTT	CASSPVEAPRGEAFF
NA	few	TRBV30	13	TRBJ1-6	TGTGCCTGGAGTCGGGGGCCCTTCGATCACCTCCACTTT	CAWSRGPFDHLHF
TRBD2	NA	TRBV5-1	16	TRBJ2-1	TGCGCCAGCAGCTCAGTAGCGGGGGGGTATGACAATGAGCAGTTCTTC	CASSSVAGGYDNEQFF
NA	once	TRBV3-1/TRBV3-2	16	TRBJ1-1	TGTGCCAGCAGCCCCCTATGGGGGGGGGTGAACACTGAAGCTTTCTTT	CASSPLWGGVNTEAFF
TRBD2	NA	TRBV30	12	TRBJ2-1	TGTGCCTGGGGGACTAGTAGCAATGAGCAGTTCTTC	CAWGTSSNEQFF
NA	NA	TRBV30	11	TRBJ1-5	TGTGCCTGGGGAACTTACCAGCCCCAGCATTTT	CAWGTYQPQHF
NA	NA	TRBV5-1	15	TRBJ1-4	TGCGCCAGCAGCCCGGGACAAATACTTCGGGAAAAACTGTTTTTT	CASSPGQILREKLFF
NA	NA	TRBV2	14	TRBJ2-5	TGTGCCAGCAGTGAACAGCGGTTGGGGGAGACCCAGTACTTC	CASSEQRLGETQYF
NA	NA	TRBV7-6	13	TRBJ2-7	TGTGCCAGCAGCCCCCCGGACCGTCCTGAGCAGTACTTC	CASSPPDRPEQYF